This TCR beta chain was obtained from a study of cytomegalovirus exposure and HLA in healthy donors. General study findings and limits: Researchers reportedly found TCR beta sequences accurately predicted most subjects' HLA-A and HLA-B alleles. In a later analysis, a missense DCLRE1C variant was linked to TCR beta V- and J-gene trimming.

The CDR3 covers 13 residues. Germline CDR1 is GTSNPN and CDR2 is SVGIG (reference sequence). Primers: 60 Vbeta forward and 13 Jbeta reverse. Libraries were prepared by immunoSEQ multiplex PCR; TCRdb keeps only in-frame clonotypes and omits some of them. The sample contains 150,000 or so clones, roughly 79% of which appear only once. On this clone: Its antigen is not known. The junction departs from germline at one end; a sequencing error may be responsible. Different DNA sequences within this sample yield the same CDR3.

This TCR was recovered from a male donor in good health and CMV-seronegative. Sequenced material: PBMCs. The chain is built from TRBV30 and TRBJ1-5, with TRBD1 matching over 8 bases. The CDR3 nucleotides read TGCGCCTGGAGGGGACAGGAGTATCAGCCCCAGCATTTT. Its protein is CAWRGQEYQPQHF.